A selection of T cell receptor beta chains follows, all from one sample in a study of cytotoxic CD8 clonotypes in ibrutinib-treated CLL. Measured with immunoSEQ multiplex PCR; TCRdb has only the in-frame clones, and not every one. The sample shows more than 200,000 clones, 60% to 80% of them seen only once. Sequenced here: PBMCs, sampled after 12 months of ibrutinib treatment. All receptors come from a human donor with chronic lymphocytic leukemia. Both conserved end residues are part of each CDR3. D genes are given only for firm matches. Size is omitted from some rows. Given values are once, few, many or a class for expanded clones.

>TRBV11-3|.|TRBJ1-4|.
TGTGCCAGCAGCAGGGGGGTTAATGAAAAACTGTTTTTT
CASSRGVNEKLFF
>TRBV28|.|TRBJ2-7|once
TGTGCCAGCAGCCTTGAGACTCCCCTCGAGCAGTACTTC
CASSLETPLEQYF
>TRBV27|.|TRBJ2-7|.
TGTGCCAGCACTTCTTTCGGGGAAACCTACGAGCAGTACTTC
CASTSFGETYEQYF
>TRBV4-1|.|TRBJ1-5|.
TGCGCCAGCAGCCAAGACAGGGCCCAGCCCCAGCATTTT
CASSQDRAQPQHF
>TRBV4-3|.|TRBJ1-2|once
TGCGCCAGCAGCCAAGATGGGACATTGAATGGCTACACCTTC
CASSQDGTLNGYTF
>TRBV6-5|TRBD1|TRBJ2-7|.
TGTGCCAGCAGTTCCCCGGGACAGGGCTCCTACGAGCAGTACTTC
CASSSPGQGSYEQYF
>TRBV30|.|TRBJ2-2|.
TGTGCCTGGAGCCGAGGCCCCGGGGAGCTGTTTTTT
CAWSRGPGELFF
>TRBV5-1|TRBD1|TRBJ1-4|once
TGCGCCAGCAGTTCGACAGGGCCCTCTAATGAAAAACTGTTTTTT
CASSSTGPSNEKLFF
>TRBV30|.|TRBJ2-2|few
TGTGCCTGGAGGCCGCTAGGGACCACCGGGGAGCTGTTTTTT
CAWRPLGTTGELFF
>TRBV30|TRBD1|TRBJ1-5|many
TGTGCCTGGGACAGGGGGCAAGGGCAGCCCCAGCATTTT
CAWDRGQGQPQHF
>TRBV19|.|TRBJ1-5|few
TGTGCCAGTAGTTTGGCGGGGAATAGCAATCAGCCCCAGCATTTT
CASSLAGNSNQPQHF
>TRBV9|.|TRBJ2-7|.
TGTGCCAGCAGCCTTTATCAAGATTCGTTCGGGAGCTCCTACGAGCAGTGCTTC
CASSLYQDSFGSSYEQCF
>TRBV30|TRBD1|TRBJ1-6|.
TGTGCCTGGAGCGACGGACAGGGTGGTGTCACCCTCCACTTT
CAWSDGQGGVTLHF
>TRBV18|TRBD1|TRBJ2-1|.
TGTGCCAGCTCACCACCGCGAACAGGGGGCTTGCATGAGCAGTTCTTC
CASSPPRTGGLHEQFF
>TRBV4-2|.|TRBJ1-6|.
TGTGCCAGCAGCCAAGATCGGGGGCAGGTGGGATCACCCCTCCACTTT
CASSQDRGQVGSPLHF
>TRBV4-2|.|TRBJ2-7|.
TGTGCCAGCAGCCAAGAGGCAGGCGGATTATCCTACGAGCAGTACTTC
CASSQEAGGLSYEQYF
>TRBV28|TRBD1|TRBJ1-5|.
TGTGCCAGCAGAACAAGACAGGGACAGGCTCAGCCCCAGCATTTT
CASRTRQGQAQPQHF
>TRBV5-1|.|TRBJ2-7|.
TGCGCCAGCAGCTTGGAGCCAGGGGCCAGGTACGAGCAGTACTTC
CASSLEPGARYEQYF
>TRBV2|.|TRBJ2-5|.
TGTGCCAGCTTCGACGGATTGCAAGAGACCCAGTACTTC
CASFDGLQETQYF
>TRBV28|TRBD2|TRBJ2-2|few
TGTGCCAGCAGTTTAACGGGACTAGTGGCCCCCGGGGAGCTGTTTTTT
CASSLTGLVAPGELFF
>TRBV28|TRBD2|TRBJ2-6|few
TGTGCCAGCATCGGCTGGGGCCTAGCGGACTCTGGGGCCAACGTCCTGACTTTC
CASIGWGLADSGANVLTF
>TRBV2|.|TRBJ1-5|once
TGTGCCAGCAGGTCAGGGCTCAACAATCAGCCCCAGCATTTT
CASRSGLNNQPQHF
>TRBV29-1|.|TRBJ1-2|.
TGCAGCGTTACGGGAAACTATGGCTACACCTTC
CSVTGNYGYTF
>TRBV5-1|TRBD1|TRBJ1-2|few
TGCGCCAGCAGCCGACAGGGCGCGGAATATGGCTACACCTTC
CASSRQGAEYGYTF
>TRBV28|.|TRBJ2-5|.
TGTGCCAGCAGTTTATTAGACTTGGGGACCCAGTACTTC
CASSLLDLGTQYF
>TRBV11-2|.|TRBJ2-1|once
TGTGCCAGCAGCTTAGAGTCCAGGGCCTTGAATGAGCAGTTCTTC
CASSLESRALNEQFF
>TRBV27|.|TRBJ1-2|few
TGTGCCAGCAGGCTTATGGCAGGGTATGGCTACACCTTC
CASRLMAGYGYTF
>TRBV7-3|TRBD2|TRBJ2-3|few
TGTGCAAGCGCGGCTAGCGGGAGCATGAATACGCAGTATTTT
CASAASGSMNTQYF
>TRBV6-1|.|TRBJ1-1|.
TGTGCCAGCAGTGAGTGGCCCCAAGGCACTGAAGCTTTCTTT
CASSEWPQGTEAFF
>TRBV7-9|.|TRBJ2-5|.
TGTGCCAGCAGCTTCATTTCCGTAGGAGAGACCCAGTACTTC
CASSFISVGETQYF
>TRBV28|.|TRBJ1-1|.
TGTGCCACTTTGGGCCTGAACACTGAAGCTTTCTTT
CATLGLNTEAFF
>TRBV2|TRBD2|TRBJ2-3|.
TGTGCCAGCAGTGAAAGACTAGCGGGGGGAGGCACAGATACGCAGTATTTT
CASSERLAGGGTDTQYF
>TRBV7-2|.|TRBJ2-5|.
TGTGCCAGCAGCTTAGTCCGTGCGCCCCGAGAGACCCAGTACTTC
CASSLVRAPRETQYF
>TRBV13|TRBD1|TRBJ2-1|.
TGTGCCAGCAGCTTATTCGGGACAGGGGGCCTTGAGCAGTTCTTC
CASSLFGTGGLEQFF
>TRBV5-6|.|TRBJ1-1|once
TGTGCCAGCAGCTTAGGTGCCAAACGGATTAGGAACACTGAAGCTTTCTTT
CASSLGAKRIRNTEAFF
>TRBV28|.|TRBJ1-1|few
TGTGCCAGCAGGTCGGCCCCGCTTCGCACTGAAGCTTTCTTT
CASRSAPLRTEAFF
>TRBV18|TRBD1|TRBJ1-6|few
TGTGCCAGCTCACAGACAGGGGAAAGTTCACCCCTCCACTTT
CASSQTGESSPLHF
>TRBV30|.|TRBJ1-5|few
TGTGCCTGGAGTGCAAGGAATCAGCCCCAGCATTTT
CAWSARNQPQHF
>TRBV18|.|TRBJ1-2|.
TGTGCCAGCTCACCACCGGCGGTCCTTTATGGCTACACCTTC
CASSPPAVLYGYTF
>TRBV27|TRBD1|TRBJ2-7|.
TGTGCCAGCAGTCCCGGGACAGATTACTCCTACGAGCAGTACTTC
CASSPGTDYSYEQYF
>TRBV30|TRBD1|TRBJ1-4|.
TGTGCCTGGACCACGACCGGGACAGGGAGGGAAAAACTGTTTTTT
CAWTTTGTGREKLFF
>TRBV4-2|.|TRBJ2-7|.
TGTGCCAGCAGCCAATGGACGGTCCCCTACGAGCAGTACTTC
CASSQWTVPYEQYF
>TRBV6-5|.|TRBJ1-2|.
TGTGCCAGCTCGGGCCGGGCTAACGTTAACTATGGCTACACCTTC
CASSGRANVNYGYTF
>TRBV7-9|.|TRBJ2-3|.
TGTGCCAGCAGCATTAGCGGTGCCGCAGATACGCAGTATTTT
CASSISGAADTQYF
>TRBV6-4|.|TRBJ1-1|.
TGTGCCAGCAGGCGACAGGATGCGAGCACTGAAGCTTTCTTT
CASRRQDASTEAFF
>TRBV28|.|TRBJ2-7|.
TGTGCCAGCAGTCCTACGGGCCTCGAGCAGTACTTC
CASSPTGLEQYF
>TRBV20-1|.|TRBJ2-5|.
TGCAGTGCTAGAGTGTGGGAGACCCAGTACTTC
CSARVWETQYF
>TRBV4-2|.|TRBJ2-7|.
TGTGCCAGCAGCCAAGAGAAGCTCTCCTACGAGCAGTACTTC
CASSQEKLSYEQYF
>TRBV30|.|TRBJ1-5|few
TGTGCCTGGAGTAAGGGGGTGTTGGATCAGCCCCAGCATTTT
CAWSKGVLDQPQHF
>TRBV6-5|.|TRBJ1-5|once
TGTGCCAGCAGGCGGGGAGATCAGCCCCAGCATTTT
CASRRGDQPQHF